This T cell receptor beta chain stems from a study of monozygotic twins with inflammatory bowel disease. Study-level findings and limits: A distinction between different T cell subtypes was not possible.

The CDR3 length is 18 residues. Germline V CDR1 and CDR2: MNHEY, SMNVEV (reference sequence). TCRdb re-called the 5' RACE reads and catalogs CDR3 proteins one per entry, DNA excluded. The sample data list over 200,000 distinct CDR3 sequences. Comment on this clonotype: Antigen specificity is unknown.

The rearrangement joins TRBV27 to TRBJ2-5; there is no DNA to check the TCRdb D call of TRBD1. Material: blood. The TCR originated in a human donor with ulcerative colitis or Crohn's disease, or a healthy co-twin of an affected twin (not recorded which). This CDR3 is CASISRVPGQGRLETQYF.